The T cell receptor beta chain under discussion was sequenced for a study of T cell clones after liver transplantation. This clone came up a few times. The antigen is undetermined. Thawed unstimulated PBMCs were FACS-sorted by CD3, CD4 and CD8 into two populations. The protocol was immunoSEQ multiplex PCR, while the TCRdb copy is restricted to in-frame clones and leaves out a portion. Here the sample spans around 100,000 clones, under 90% being singletons. Findings of the study overall: Donor-reactive sequences fell more than third party-reactive ones, suggesting partial deletion.

The germline gives CDR1 SGHVS, CDR2 FQNEAQ. With V trimmed by 6 bases and J by 2 bases, 10 bases remained unmatched. The CDR3 is 16 amino acids. The source material was CD4+ T cells from blood, sampled 47 months after liver transplant. This receptor was taken from a human patient who received a liver transplant. Certain T cells may be donor cells from the graft. This chain connects TRBV7-8 to TRBJ2-5, with 9 bases identical to TRBD2. CDR3 residues: CASRRGLAGKQETQYF. CDR3 DNA sequence: TGTGCCAGCAGGAGGGGTCTAGCGGGGAAACAAGAGACCCAGTACTTC.